This TCR beta chain comes out of a study of OX40 agonist ivuxolimab in advanced cancers. In terms of the full investigation: The costimulatory receptor OX40 (CD134) was targeted by ivuxolimab, a fully human IgG2 agonistic monoclonal antibody. Intravenous ivuxolimab was administered to patients every 2 weeks at six dose levels: 0.01, 0.1, 0.3, 1.5, 3 and 10 mg/kg. Of the approximately 54 dose-escalation patients, hepatocellular carcinoma was present in around 20, melanoma in around 15, renal cell carcinoma in 9 and head and neck cancer in 9. A male proportion of roughly 80% and a mean age of about 60 years, ranging from roughly 23 to 90, were recorded for the dose-escalation cohort. Prior anti-PD-1, anti-PD-L1 or anti-CTLA-4 therapy was permitted, and approximately 40% of dose-escalation patients had received checkpoint inhibitors. Partial responses occurred in three dose-escalation patients, of whom one had hepatocellular carcinoma and two had cutaneous melanoma. The point of sequencing TCRbeta in the periphery was to test whether ivuxolimab changed TCR sequence diversity and drove clonal T-cell expansion. The paper reports the monotherapy dose-escalation portion (N of about 54 patients) of the phase I ivuxolimab trial. Study-wide findings and limitations: On average, CD8+ T cells showed more expanded clones than CD4+ T cells after ivuxolimab. The antigen specificity of the peripheral T cells that underwent clonal expansion was not determined. Low levels of normalized T-cell clonal expansion were also seen in some patients who did not respond. Partial responders in the 0.1-3.0 mg/kg groups had among the lowest normalized peripheral clonal expansion, especially among CD8+ T cells. At doses from 0.1 to 3.0 mg/kg, clonal expansion was seen in both CD4+ and CD8+ blood T cells between baseline and week 6.

The trial excluded patients who had a history of autoimmune disease or who were on systemic immunosuppression. In every dose cohort, peripheral blood was drawn for TCR sequencing at baseline, cycle 4 day 1, and cycle 7 day 1. The samples were drawn from a first-in-human, open-label, multicenter phase I dose-escalation trial of ivuxolimab. Adults with locally advanced or metastatic head and neck squamous cell, hepatocellular, melanoma or renal cell carcinoma were enrolled in the trial. Before TCR sequencing, CD4+ and CD8+ T cells were separately sorted from peripheral blood. This clone was seen just once. Its antigen specificity is not known. It has no much larger one-base neighbor in the sample; base qualities were not kept. Here V drops 0 bases and J drops 1 base, and the junction holds 9 bases not matched to any gene. The CDR3 spans 18 residues, from the cysteine through the phenylalanine. Only CDR3 DNA remains: 54 bases, in frame from the first base. The germline V gene gives CDR1 as LGHNA and CDR2 as YSLEER.

Genomic DNA was isolated from the sorted cells so that the TCRbeta CDR3 region could be sequenced. TCRbeta CDR3 regions were sequenced using the immunoSEQ Assay. Here the immuneACCESS table is served through TCRdb, limited to in-frame sequences with V and J called. Missing clones are a known gap in these copies; in checked studies unresolved V genes cover under half, and the rest lacks a known reason. The sample records 70,000 to 95,000 clones, roughly 93% of which are singletons. The ten largest clonotypes hold 0.6% to 0.75% of the sample. The receptor's source is an adult with an advanced solid tumor such as melanoma, head and neck, liver or kidney cancer. The chain employs TRBV4-3 and TRBJ2-5, and 9 bases in between align with TRBD2. This sample comprised CD4+ or CD8+ T cells sorted from blood, obtained in a trial of the OX40 agonist ivuxolimab. For the CDR3, the sequence is CASSQERGASGAQETQYF. The DNA is as follows: TGCGCCAGCAGCCAAGAGAGAGGGGCTAGCGGGGCCCAAGAGACCCAGTACTTC.